The present T cell receptor (beta chain) was sequenced within a study of OX40 agonist ivuxolimab in advanced cancers. TCRdb's copy holds only in-frame clones and misses some; the assay was immunoSEQ multiplex PCR. Here the sample spans tens of thousands of clones, 75% to 90% being singletons. Germline V gives CDR1 SNHLY, CDR2 FYNNEI. This CDR3 is built from 15 residues. V was trimmed by 2 bases and J by 3 bases, leaving 13 bases between them. The specimen was CD4+ or CD8+ T cells sorted from blood, collected in a trial of the OX40 agonist ivuxolimab. The chain combines TRBV2 with TRBJ1-2; D possibly corresponds to TRBD1 (5 bases). The TCR comes from an adult with an advanced solid tumor such as melanoma, head and neck, liver or kidney cancer. CDR3 sequence (DNA): TGTGCCAGCAGTGAATCTGGCAGGGCTTACTATGGCTACACCTTC. It codes for CASSESGRAYYGYTF.